The rows below give T cell receptor beta chains drawn from one sample of a study of blood T cell repertoires in COVID-19. TCRdb's copy holds only in-frame clones and misses some; the assay was immunoSEQ multiplex PCR. The data show fewer than 85,000 clones, around 76% seen once. Sequenced material: peripheral blood. These receptors came from a woman aged 80 or over with active or convalescent COVID-19. Both conserved end residues are part of each CDR3. The D gene is left open where the match is weak. For some rows the clone size is stated as once, few or many, or as a class when expanded; others skip it.

abundance	v_gene	d_gene	j_gene	CDR3aa	CDR3nt
-	TRBV14	-	TRBJ1-5	CASSQEYQGPQHF	TGTGCCAGCAGCCAAGAATATCAGGGCCCCCAGCATTTT
few	TRBV2	-	TRBJ1-1	CASGSTARGTEAFF	TGTGCCAGCGGCTCGACAGCCCGAGGCACTGAAGCTTTCTTT
-	TRBV5-1	-	TRBJ2-1	CASSFGRSYNEQFF	TGCGCCAGCAGCTTCGGCAGGTCCTACAATGAGCAGTTCTTC
-	TRBV30	-	TRBJ1-2	CAWSTGIGGYTF	TGTGCCTGGAGTACCGGGATCGGTGGCTACACCTTC
-	TRBV4-1	-	TRBJ2-3	CASSPTFDTQYF	TGCGCCAGCAGCCCGACTTTCGATACGCAGTATTTT
-	TRBV7-2	-	TRBJ1-1	CASSPFLQGASGLNTEAFF	TGTGCCAGCAGCCCTTTTTTACAGGGAGCTAGCGGGCTGAACACTGAAGCTTTCTTT
-	TRBV7-6	-	TRBJ2-1	CASSLLGGGLSDEQFF	TGTGCCAGCAGCCTTTTGGGGGGGGGCCTTTCGGATGAGCAGTTCTTC
-	TRBV7-7	TRBD1	TRBJ2-2	CASSLSGGIGELFF	TGTGCTAGCAGCTTGTCAGGGGGAATCGGGGAGCTGTTTTTT
once	TRBV2	TRBD2	TRBJ2-3	CASSDLGGGDTQYF	TGTGCCAGCAGTGATTTGGGCGGGGGAGATACGCAGTATTTT
-	TRBV18	TRBD1	TRBJ1-2	CASSPPGQDNFYGYTF	TGTGCCAGCTCACCCCCGGGACAGGATAACTTCTATGGCTACACCTTC
-	TRBV7-7	-	TRBJ2-2	CASSPQGTAGELFF	TGTGCTAGCAGCCCACAGGGAACGGCCGGGGAGCTGTTTTTT
-	TRBV5-4	-	TRBJ1-2	CASSRGGVQEDGYTF	TGTGCCAGCAGCCGCGGTGGAGTTCAAGAAGATGGCTACACCTTC
-	TRBV6-1	-	TRBJ1-6	CASSVVLNLNNSPLHF	TGTGCCAGCAGTGTAGTTCTAAACCTAAATAATTCACCCCTCCACTTT
-	TRBV6-5	-	TRBJ1-4	CASSSGAGEKLFF	TGTGCCAGCAGTTCAGGGGCGGGTGAAAAACTGTTTTTT
-	TRBV5-1	TRBD2	TRBJ2-1	CASSTTSGGYNEQFF	TGCGCCAGCAGTACAACTAGCGGGGGCTACAATGAGCAGTTCTTC
-	TRBV19	TRBD1	TRBJ1-1	CASSILDRGANTEAFF	TGTGCCAGTAGTATACTCGACAGGGGAGCAAACACTGAAGCTTTCTTT
few	TRBV4-3	-	TRBJ2-7	CASSQARSWDEQYF	TGCGCCAGCAGCCAAGCTCGGAGTTGGGACGAGCAGTACTTC
-	TRBV4-3	-	TRBJ2-6	CASSQDFSHEHSGANVLTF	TGCGCCAGCAGCCAAGATTTTTCCCACGAACACTCTGGGGCCAACGTCCTGACTTTC
few	TRBV30	-	TRBJ1-1	CAWKDSPGDTEAFF	TGTGCCTGGAAGGACAGCCCTGGGGACACTGAAGCTTTCTTT
once	TRBV3-1/TRBV3-2	-	TRBJ2-7	CASSLASNPSYEQYF	TGTGCCAGCAGCCTGGCTAGCAACCCCTCCTACGAGCAGTACTTC
once	TRBV28	-	TRBJ1-6	CASSLVPQNSPLHF	TGTGCCAGCAGTTTAGTTCCCCAAAATTCACCCCTCCACTTT
once	TRBV2	-	TRBJ1-5	CATTGQPDQPQHF	TGTGCCACCACGGGACAACCTGATCAGCCCCAGCATTTT
-	TRBV27	-	TRBJ2-7	CASSSTGYEQYF	TGTGCCAGCAGTTCTACAGGGTACGAGCAGTACTTC
-	TRBV6-5	-	TRBJ2-7	CATASIGSEQYF	TGTGCCACAGCTTCTATAGGGAGCGAGCAGTACTTC
-	TRBV11-2	TRBD1	TRBJ1-4	CASSSFGGDSREEKLFF	TGTGCCAGCAGCTCTTTCGGCGGGGACAGTCGAGAGGAAAAACTGTTTTTT
-	TRBV28	TRBD1	TRBJ1-1	CASRTGARTTEAFF	TGTGCCAGCAGGACAGGGGCGCGGACTACTGAAGCTTTCTTT
-	TRBV24-1	-	TRBJ1-5	CATSDSGNQPQHF	TGTGCCACCAGTGATTCAGGAAATCAGCCCCAGCATTTT
-	TRBV28	-	TRBJ1-2	CASTDSSNYGYTF	TGTGCCAGCACCGACAGCAGTAACTATGGCTACACCTTC
-	TRBV2	-	TRBJ2-2	CASSDRRETGELFF	TGTGCCAGCAGTGATAGGAGGGAAACCGGGGAGCTGTTTTTT
once	TRBV14	-	TRBJ2-5	CASSWAGMGETQYF	TGTGCCAGCAGCTGGGCGGGGATGGGAGAGACCCAGTACTTC
-	TRBV6-6	TRBD1	TRBJ1-4	CASSRNTGQGGEKLFF	TGTGCCAGCAGTAGAAATACGGGACAGGGAGGTGAAAAACTGTTTTTT
-	TRBV7-2	-	TRBJ1-5	CASQEGGAGNQPQHF	TGTGCCAGCCAGGAAGGGGGAGCGGGCAATCAGCCCCAGCATTTT
-	TRBV28	-	TRBJ1-4	CASKGAGEKLFF	TGTGCCAGCAAAGGGGCGGGGGAAAAACTGTTTTTT
-	TRBV7-9	-	TRBJ1-2	CASSLSAGKYGYGYTF	TGTGCCAGCAGCTTAAGCGCAGGGAAGTATGGCTATGGCTACACCTTC
-	TRBV7-3	TRBD2	TRBJ2-3	CASSSGVAGAAPGTQYF	TGTGCCAGCAGCTCCGGGGTAGCGGGGGCCGCCCCCGGTACGCAGTATTTT
-	TRBV20-1	TRBD2	TRBJ2-2	CSASFAGGLGSYTGELFF	TGCAGTGCTAGTTTCGCGGGGGGGCTCGGTAGTTACACCGGGGAGCTGTTTTTT
many	TRBV7-8	TRBD1	TRBJ1-2	CASSPIGRQGSYGYTF	TGTGCCAGCAGCCCTATAGGTAGACAGGGCTCTTACGGCTACACCTTC
-	TRBV11-2	TRBD1	TRBJ2-1	CASSLVDGPGQGYNEQFF	TGTGCCAGCAGCTTAGTGGATGGACCGGGACAGGGCTACAATGAGCAGTTCTTC
-	TRBV29-1	TRBD1	TRBJ2-1	CSADRGHEQFF	TGCAGCGCGGACAGGGGCCATGAGCAGTTCTTC
-	TRBV5-1	-	TRBJ2-7	CASSAGLNYEQYF	TGCGCCAGCAGCGCGGGACTGAACTACGAGCAGTACTTC
few	TRBV30	TRBD1	TRBJ2-3	CAQGTGGDTDTQYF	TGTGCCCAGGGGACAGGGGGAGACACAGATACGCAGTATTTT
-	TRBV11-2	-	TRBJ1-2	CASSHLGGSSGNHGYTF	TGTGCCAGCAGCCATCTAGGTGGATCCTCAGGGAATCATGGCTACACCTTC
-	TRBV19	-	TRBJ1-4	CASSLPPGTEGDSNEKLFF	TGTGCCAGTAGTCTTCCGCCGGGAACGGAAGGGGACTCGAATGAAAAACTGTTTTTT
-	TRBV24-1	-	TRBJ2-1	CATSEEGSTEQFF	TGTGCCACCAGTGAGGAGGGGTCCACTGAGCAGTTCTTC
-	TRBV9	-	TRBJ1-6	CASSASSYNSPLHF	TGTGCCAGCAGCGCGAGCTCCTATAATTCACCCCTCCACTTT
once	TRBV5-1	TRBD2	TRBJ2-7	CASSRSGGDTYEQYF	TGCGCCAGCAGCCGGAGCGGGGGCGATACCTACGAGCAGTACTTC
-	TRBV6-8	TRBD1	TRBJ2-7	CASSKVIGTAYEQYF	TGTGCCAGCAGCAAGGTGATTGGGACAGCCTACGAGCAGTACTTC
-	TRBV6-4	TRBD2	TRBJ2-1	CASSDSRGLAGSNEQFF	TGTGCCAGCAGTGACTCTAGGGGACTAGCGGGTAGCAATGAGCAGTTCTTC
few	TRBV6-1	TRBD1	TRBJ1-2	CASSEGQGHYGYTF	TGTGCCAGCAGTGAAGGACAGGGGCACTATGGCTACACCTTC
-	TRBV19	TRBD1	TRBJ2-3	CASNPTGPTDTQYF	TGTGCCAGTAACCCGACAGGGCCCACAGATACGCAGTATTTT
-	TRBV19	TRBD2	TRBJ2-7	CASSMAGTSGYEQYF	TGTGCCAGTAGTATGGCCGGGACTAGCGGGTACGAGCAGTACTTC